This T cell receptor (beta chain) was recovered during a study of blood T cell repertoires in COVID-19. Across the whole study: Collection of acute and convalescent COVID-19 samples took place in the United States, Italy and Spain.

Germline V lookup: CDR1 GTSNPN, CDR2 SVGIG (reference sequence). The V end lost 1 base, the J end lost 8 bases, and 11 bases lay between the germline ends. The length of the CDR3 is 13 residues. Libraries were prepared by immunoSEQ multiplex PCR; TCRdb keeps only in-frame clonotypes and omits some of them. The profile shows tens of thousands of clones, 75% to 90% of them singletons. This sequence joins TRBV30 and TRBJ1-4; D is perhaps TRBD1 (5 bases). The TCR comes from an older man with acute or convalescent COVID-19. Material: peripheral blood. The CDR3 protein is CAWSDRLGEKLFF. In DNA, the CDR3 is TGTGCCTGGAGTGACAGGTTGGGGGAAAAACTGTTTTTT.